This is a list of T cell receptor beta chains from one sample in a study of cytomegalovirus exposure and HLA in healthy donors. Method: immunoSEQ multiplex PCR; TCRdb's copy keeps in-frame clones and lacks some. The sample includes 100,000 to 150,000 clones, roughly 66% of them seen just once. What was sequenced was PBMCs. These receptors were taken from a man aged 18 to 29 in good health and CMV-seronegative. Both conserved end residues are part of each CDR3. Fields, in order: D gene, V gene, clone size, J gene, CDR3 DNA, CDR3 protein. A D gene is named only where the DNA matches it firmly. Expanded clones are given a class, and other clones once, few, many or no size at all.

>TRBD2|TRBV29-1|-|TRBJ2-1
TGCAGCGTTGTAGGACTAGCGGGGGGGCCGAGTCATGAGCAGTTCTTC
CSVVGLAGGPSHEQFF
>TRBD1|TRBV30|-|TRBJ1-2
TGTGCCTGGAGTGTTCACCGGGACAGGGTGCCTAACTATGGCTACACCTTC
CAWSVHRDRVPNYGYTF
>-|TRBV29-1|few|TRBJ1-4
TGCAGCGCGTCGACAGGAACTAATGAAAAACTGTTTTTT
CSASTGTNEKLFF
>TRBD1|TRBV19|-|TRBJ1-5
TGTGCCAGTGGACAGGGACAGCCCCAGCATTTT
CASGQGQPQHF
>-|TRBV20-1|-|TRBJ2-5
TGCAGTGTTAGAGCTCGGGAGACCCAGTACTTC
CSVRARETQYF
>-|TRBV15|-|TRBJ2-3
TGTGCCACCAGCAGAGGGGACACTGGGCTCCGCACAGATACGCAGTATTTT
CATSRGDTGLRTDTQYF
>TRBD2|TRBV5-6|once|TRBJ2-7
TGTGCCAGCAGCCCTGTTAAGCGGGGGACGTTCGAGCAGTACTTC
CASSPVKRGTFEQYF
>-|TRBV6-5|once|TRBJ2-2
TGTGCCAGCAGTTACCCTACCGGTCGCGTCACCGGGGAGCTGTTTTTT
CASSYPTGRVTGELFF
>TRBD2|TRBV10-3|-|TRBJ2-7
TGTGCCATCAGTGGGGGACTAGCGGGAGACGAGCAGTACTTC
CAISGGLAGDEQYF
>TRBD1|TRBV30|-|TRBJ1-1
TGTGCCTGGAGGCGTTGGGACAGGAACGGTGGGAAAGCTTTCTTT
CAWRRWDRNGGKAFF
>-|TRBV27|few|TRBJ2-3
TGTGCCAGCAGTTTAGGGCCCACAGATACGCAGTATTTT
CASSLGPTDTQYF
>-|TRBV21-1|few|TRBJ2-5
TGTGCCAGCAGCAAATCGGGGGGACTAAATTTCGAGCGGGAGGGGCAAGAGACCCAGTACTTC
CASSKSGGLNFEREGQETQYF
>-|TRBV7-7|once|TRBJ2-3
TGTGCCAGCAGCTTTGGGGGGGCGAGATTGGGAGATACGCAGTATTTT
CASSFGGARLGDTQYF
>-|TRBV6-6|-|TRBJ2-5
TGTGCCAGCACCCGCAGGGGCCAAGAGACCCAGTACTTC
CASTRRGQETQYF
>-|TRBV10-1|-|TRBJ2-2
TGCGCCAGCAGTGATAAGCCCTTATCGAACACCGGGGAGCTGTTTTTT
CASSDKPLSNTGELFF
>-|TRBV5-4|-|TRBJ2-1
TGTGCCAGCAGCATTCCCGGGACAAAGGATGCTGAGCAGTTCTTC
CASSIPGTKDAEQFF
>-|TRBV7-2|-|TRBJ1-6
TGTGCCAGCATCCAGGACAGTACACGGACACCCCTCCACTTT
CASIQDSTRTPLHF
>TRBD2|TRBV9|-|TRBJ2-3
TGTGCCAGCAGCGTGTCGACTAGCGGGGCAGTGTCTAGCACAGATACGCAGTATTTT
CASSVSTSGAVSSTDTQYF
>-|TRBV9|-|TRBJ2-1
TGTGCCAGCAGCGTAGTGGTCAACGGGGGACGGGAGCAGTTCTTC
CASSVVVNGGREQFF
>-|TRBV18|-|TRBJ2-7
TGTGCCAGCTCACCCGACAGACGGAGCACCTACGAGCAGTACTTC
CASSPDRRSTYEQYF
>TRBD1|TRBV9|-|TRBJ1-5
TGTGCCAGCAGCGTAGGAGACAGGGGTCAGCCCCAGCATTTT
CASSVGDRGQPQHF
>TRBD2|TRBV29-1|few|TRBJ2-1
TGCAGCGTCGCCCTGGGACTAGGTGGATACAATGAGCAGTTCTTC
CSVALGLGGYNEQFF
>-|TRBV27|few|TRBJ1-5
TGTGCCAGCAGGCCCACAGGGAATGCCAATCAGCCCCAGCATTTT
CASRPTGNANQPQHF
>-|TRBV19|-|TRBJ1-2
TGTGCCAGCGGAGAGAATGGCTACACCTTC
CASGENGYTF
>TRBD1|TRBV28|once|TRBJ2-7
TGTGCCAGCAGTTTCCTCAACCGGGACAGGGGGCTTTACGAGCAGTACTTC
CASSFLNRDRGLYEQYF
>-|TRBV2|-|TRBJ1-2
TGTGCCAGCAACGGGGGGGCCTATGGCTACACCTTC
CASNGGAYGYTF
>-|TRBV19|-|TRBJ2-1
TGTGCCAGTAGTACCCCCCAGGGAAAGACCTACAATGAGCAGTTCTTC
CASSTPQGKTYNEQFF
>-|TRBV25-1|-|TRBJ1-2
TGTGCCAGCAGTGAAGCGGGAGGGGACTATGGCTACACCTTC
CASSEAGGDYGYTF
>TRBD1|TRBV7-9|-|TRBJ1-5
TGTGCCAGCAGCTTAAATTTAGCAGGGGGCAGTCAGCCCCAGCATTTT
CASSLNLAGGSQPQHF
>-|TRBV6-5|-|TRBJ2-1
TGTGCCAGCAGAATTACGGGGGGCCCCTACAATGAGCAGTTCTTC
CASRITGGPYNEQFF
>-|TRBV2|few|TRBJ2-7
TGTGCCAGCAGTGAACCGGCGGGTATCCCTTCCTACGAGCAGTACTTC
CASSEPAGIPSYEQYF
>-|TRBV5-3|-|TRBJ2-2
TGTGCCAGAAGCCGGGCCGACAGCGCGAACACCGGGGAGCTGTTTTTT
CARSRADSANTGELFF
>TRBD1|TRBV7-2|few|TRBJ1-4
TGTGCCAGCAGTCCCCGGACAGGTTTTGAAAAACTGTTTTTT
CASSPRTGFEKLFF
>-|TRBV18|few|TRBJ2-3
TGTGCCAGCTCACCGCTAGTGGTGGAGAATACGCAGTATTTT
CASSPLVVENTQYF
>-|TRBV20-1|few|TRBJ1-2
TGCAGTGCTAGTGACAGCTATGGCTACACCTTC
CSASDSYGYTF
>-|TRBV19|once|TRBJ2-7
TGTGCCAGTACCCAGGGTTCCTACGAGCAGTACTTC
CASTQGSYEQYF
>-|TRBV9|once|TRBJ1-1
TGTGCCAGCAGCCGAGGGACACGGAGAGAAGCTTTCTTT
CASSRGTRREAFF
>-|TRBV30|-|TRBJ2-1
TGTGCCTGCAGCGGGTTATCCTACAATGAGCAGTTCTTC
CACSGLSYNEQFF
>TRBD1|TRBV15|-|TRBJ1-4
TGTGCCACCAGCGTACAGGGGTTTGAGGAACTGTTTTTT
CATSVQGFEELFF
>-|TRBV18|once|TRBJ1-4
TGTGCCAGCTCACCTAACAGGGTGGTTAATGAAAAACTGTTTTTT
CASSPNRVVNEKLFF
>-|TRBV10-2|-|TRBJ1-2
TGCGCCAGCAGTGACCAATCGGGGGAGGGAGAGGCTAACTATGGCTACACCTTC
CASSDQSGEGEANYGYTF
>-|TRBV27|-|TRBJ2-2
TGTGCCAGCAGACTAGGGTCCGGGGAGCTGTTTTTT
CASRLGSGELFF
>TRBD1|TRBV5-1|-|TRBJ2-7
TGCGCCAGCAGCTTGGCCACCCGGGACAGGACAGCCTACGAGCAGTACTTC
CASSLATRDRTAYEQYF
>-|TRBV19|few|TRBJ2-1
TGTGCCAGTAGTATTCAGGGTGGGGATGAGCAGTTCTTC
CASSIQGGDEQFF